This T cell receptor (beta chain) originates from a study of blood T cell repertoires in COVID-19. This CDR3 spans 15 amino acids. The germline V gene has CDR1 SEHNR and CDR2 FQNEAQ (reference sequence). V lost 5 bases and J lost 4; bases outside the gene matches: 7. This clone counts as medium-sized (0.01 to 0.1%). Profiled with immunoSEQ multiplex PCR; TCRdb holds only in-frame clones, not every one. The profile covers some 62,000 clones, with approximately 79% appearing a single time and about a fifth taken by the ten largest. The sequencing input was peripheral blood. The receptor's source is an elderly woman with active or convalescent COVID-19. The rearrangement joins TRBV7-9 to TRBJ2-3; 9 positions agree with TRBD1. CDR3 region: CASSPDRGWADTQYF. The CDR3 nucleotides read TGTGCCAGCAGCCCGGACAGGGGTTGGGCAGATACGCAGTATTTT.